Following are 8 T cell receptor beta chains from one sample sequenced in a study of cytomegalovirus exposure and HLA in healthy donors. Both 60 Vbeta primers and 13 Jbeta primers went into the PCR. Data came from immunoSEQ multiplex PCR; TCRdb stores just in-frame clones and leaves some out. Counted here are approximately 150,000 clones, roughly four fifths occurring once; the ten biggest clones make up about 4.9%. The material sequenced was PBMCs. These TCRs come from a girl between 5 and 17 years old in good health and CMV-seropositive.

This clone has a single count. V gene TRBV9 combines with J gene TRBJ2-1; 7 bases line up with TRBD1. This CDR3 spans 15 amino acids. The germline gives CDR1 SGDLS, CDR2 YYNGEE. Trimming removed 3 bases from V and 0 bases from J; junction bases left unmatched: 3. Written as DNA, the CDR3 is TGTGCCAGCAGCGAGACAGGGATCTCCTACAATGAGCAGTTCTTC. Residues: CASSETGISYNEQFF.

The rearrangement uses TRBV29-1 and TRBJ1-1; no reliable D call. Germline assignment: CDR1 SQVTM and CDR2 ANQGSEA. CDR3 length: 12 amino acids. V dropped 3 bases and J dropped 6 bases, with 11 bases sitting between them. CDR3 coding DNA: TGCAGCGTTGATCGGAGGGAAGCTGAAGCTTTCTTT. Protein product: CSVDRREAEAFF.

The chain combines TRBV5-1 with TRBJ1-1, with TRBD1 identical over 12 bases. The CDR3 length is 16 residues. The germline gives CDR1 SGHRS, CDR2 YFSETQ. The V and J ends lost 3 bases and 3 bases, in that order; junction bases with no gene match: 6. The CDR3 is CASSWGDRGRDTEAFF. CDR3 sequence (DNA): TGCGCCAGCAGCTGGGGGGACAGGGGGCGCGACACTGAAGCTTTCTTT. Drawing the rest from reference TRBV5-1 and TRBJ1-1, the complete variable domain is KAGVTQTPRYLIKTRGQQVTLSCSPISGHRSVSWYQQTPGQGLQFLFEYFSETQRNKGNFPGRFSGRQFSNSRSEMNVSTLELGDSALYLCASSWGDRGRDTEAFFGQGTRLTVV.

The chain recombines TRBV9 with TRBJ2-5; 7 bases match TRBD1. The V and J ends lost 4 bases and 2 bases, in that order; junction bases with no gene match: 8. Germline V gene lookup returns CDR1 SGDLS and CDR2 YYNGEE. There are 15 residues in the CDR3. CDR3 residues: CASSIGTAKQETQYF. CDR3 in DNA: TGTGCCAGCAGCATCGGGACAGCAAAACAAGAGACCCAGTACTTC.

This chain uses TRBV5-4 with TRBJ1-1; D remains unclear. CDR1 is SGHNT and CDR2 is YYREEE in the germline V gene (reference sequence). This CDR3 is built from 14 residues. The V gene lost 2 bases and the J gene lost 1 base, with 9 bases spanning the gap. CDR3 nucleotide sequence: TGTGCCAGCAGCTTTGGTGAGAGGAACACTGAAGCTTTCTTT. This encodes CASSFGERNTEAFF. The full variable domain, in which reference TRBV5-4 and TRBJ1-1 provide the parts outside the CDR3, is ETGVTQSPTHLIKTRGQQVTLRCSSQSGHNTVSWYQQALGQGPQFIFQYYREEENGRGNFPPRFSGLQFPNYSSELNVNALELDDSALYLCASSFGERNTEAFFGQGTRLTVV.

This clone was counted once. This sequence joins TRBV6-5 and TRBJ2-7; 9 nucleotides line up with TRBD1. After removal of 8 bases from V and 9 bases from J, the junction contained 11 bases not matched to a gene. The V gene's germline CDR1 is MNHEY and CDR2 SVGAGI. The CDR3 length is 13 residues. CDR3 in amino acids: CASEPGQGFGQYF. The CDR3 region has the DNA TGTGCCAGCGAGCCGGGACAGGGCTTTGGGCAGTACTTC.

The chain links TRBV4-2 to TRBJ2-7, with 8 bases aligning to TRBD2. This CDR3 is 16 amino acids long. Germline V gene sequence: CDR1 LGHNA, CDR2 YNFKEQ. V was clipped by 4 bases and J by 2 bases; unmatched bases: 10. This CDR3 reads CASSPGLAGLAYEQYF. Here the CDR3 DNA reads TGTGCCAGCAGCCCCGGCCTAGCGGGTCTTGCCTACGAGCAGTACTTC.

CDR3 sequence reads: CASSGGLTDSGNTIYF. The CDR3 DNA sequence: TGTGCCAGCAGTGGGGGGCTCACCGACTCTGGAAACACCATATATTTT. This chain connects TRBV6-1 to TRBJ1-3; TRBD1 might be the D (6 bases). CDR3 length: 16 residues. Germline V gene data show CDR1 as MNHNS and CDR2 as SASEGT. The ends were cut back, 4 bases at V and 0 bases at J, with 13 bases in the middle.